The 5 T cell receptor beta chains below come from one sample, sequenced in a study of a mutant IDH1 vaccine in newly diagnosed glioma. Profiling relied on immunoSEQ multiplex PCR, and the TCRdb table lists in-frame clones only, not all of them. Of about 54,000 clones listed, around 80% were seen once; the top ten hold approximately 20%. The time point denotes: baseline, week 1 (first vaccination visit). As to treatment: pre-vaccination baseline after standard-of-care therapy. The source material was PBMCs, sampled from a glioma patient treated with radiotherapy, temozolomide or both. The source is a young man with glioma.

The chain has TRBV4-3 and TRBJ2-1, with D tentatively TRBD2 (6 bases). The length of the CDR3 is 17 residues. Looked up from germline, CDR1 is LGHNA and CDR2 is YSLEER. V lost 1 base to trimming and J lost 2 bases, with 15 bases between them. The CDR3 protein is CASSQGGSGVAYNEQFF. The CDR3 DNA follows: TGCGCCAGCAGCCAAGGGGGATCGGGGGTGGCCTACAATGAGCAGTTCTTC.

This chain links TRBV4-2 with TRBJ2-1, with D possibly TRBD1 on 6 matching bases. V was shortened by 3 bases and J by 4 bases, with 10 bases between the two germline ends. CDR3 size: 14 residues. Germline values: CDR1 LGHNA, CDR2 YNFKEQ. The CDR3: CASSHRTDYNEQFF. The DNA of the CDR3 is TGTGCCAGCAGCCACCGGACAGATTACAATGAGCAGTTCTTC.

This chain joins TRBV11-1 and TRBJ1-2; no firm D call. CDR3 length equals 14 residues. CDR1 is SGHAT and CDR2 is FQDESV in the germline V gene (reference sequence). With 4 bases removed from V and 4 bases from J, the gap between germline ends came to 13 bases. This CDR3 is CASSYRAAGYGYTF. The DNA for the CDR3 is TGTGCCAGCAGCTATCGAGCAGCGGGCTATGGCTACACCTTC.

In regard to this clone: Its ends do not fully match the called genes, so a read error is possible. CDR3 in amino acids: CASSWGQGLPYEQYF. CDR3 nucleotides: TGTGCTAGCAGCTGGGGACAGGGACTACCCTACGAGCAGTACTTC. This chain uses TRBV7-7 with TRBJ2-7, with 9 nucleotides matching TRBD1. This CDR3 comprises 15 residues. Germline V gene data show CDR1 as SSHAT and CDR2 as FNYEAQ (reference sequence).

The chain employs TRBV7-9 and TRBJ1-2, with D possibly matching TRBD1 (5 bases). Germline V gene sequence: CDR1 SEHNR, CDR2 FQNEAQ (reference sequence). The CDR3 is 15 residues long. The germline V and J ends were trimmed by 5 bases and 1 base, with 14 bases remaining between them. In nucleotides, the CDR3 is TGTGCCAGCAGCAGAGCGGGGGATTTTAACTATGGCTACACCTTC. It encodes CASSRAGDFNYGYTF.